A selection of T cell receptor beta chains follows, all from one sample in a study of identical twins. TCRdb independently ran MiXCR on the 5' RACE reads; one entry per CDR3 protein. The sample gives 120,000 to 150,000 distinct CDR3 sequences, 3% to 4.5% of which show up once; 8.1% is in the top ten. The sequenced material came from memory T cells sorted from blood. These receptors all come from a man in his late teens or twenties in good health. The CDR3 runs from the conserved cysteine through the conserved F or W. Fields, in order: J gene, V gene, CDR3 protein.

TRBJ2-1,TRBV4-1,CASSQEKASGRNEQFF
TRBJ2-5,TRBV15,CATSRQGAWETQYF
TRBJ2-5,TRBV18,CASSPPTVRETQYF
TRBJ2-2,TRBV11-3,CASSLIIEWGGTGELFF
TRBJ1-1,TRBV3-1,CASSPSVPGNTEAFF
TRBJ1-2,TRBV18,CASSPLTGVASYGYTF
TRBJ1-1,TRBV18,CASSWVNTEAFF
TRBJ2-6,TRBV3-1,CASSQDRQGYAGANVLTF
TRBJ1-1,TRBV6-5,CASSYVGGNTEAFF
TRBJ2-5,TRBV5-1,CASRTGSGGLSQETQYF
TRBJ2-5,TRBV6-1,CASTRLAGGLITYQETQYF
TRBJ2-7,TRBV5-4,CASSTLGSSYEQYF
TRBJ1-1,TRBV12-3/TRBV12-4,CASSFARGNTEAFF
TRBJ2-1,TRBV9,CASSPQRWGDNEQFF
TRBJ2-3,TRBV28,CASSFRNYKRAPDTQYF
TRBJ2-5,TRBV6-1,CASRARGAVQETQYF
TRBJ1-3,TRBV9,CASSAETPGRISGNTIYF
TRBJ2-3,TRBV7-9,CASSKLAGESPTDTQYF
TRBJ1-1,TRBV3-1,CASSGKQQNTEAFF
TRBJ2-1,TRBV29-1,CSARLAGDYNEQFF
TRBJ2-3,TRBV20-1,CSAPTSTDTQYF
TRBJ2-3,TRBV28,CASSPVWGTDTQYF
TRBJ2-1,TRBV4-1,CASSQLGTSGRGEQFF
TRBJ2-1,TRBV14,CASSQLRGRENEQFF
TRBJ1-6,TRBV4-1,CASSDRTPSPLHF
TRBJ1-6,TRBV6-5,CASSLLGQGYNSPLHF
TRBJ2-7,TRBV5-1,CASSPEDYEQYF
TRBJ2-2,TRBV7-8,CASSSPLERELFF
TRBJ2-1,TRBV6-1,CASRRTSGSTLKSYNEQFF
TRBJ2-3,TRBV5-5,CASHRADTQYF
TRBJ2-3,TRBV7-8,CASSFGGLVDTQYF
TRBJ2-7,TRBV12-3/TRBV12-4,CASRDTYEQYF
TRBJ2-3,TRBV6-1,CASSHGTSRLTDTQYF
TRBJ1-5,TRBV9,CASSVGGRNQPQHF
TRBJ2-1,TRBV4-2,CASSPEGGVAGAPNEQFF
TRBJ2-1,TRBV29-1,CSAGASNEQFF
TRBJ2-3,TRBV6-1,CASREAGVDTQYF
TRBJ1-2,TRBV12-3/TRBV12-4,CASSLRHLGRPKRGYTF
TRBJ2-1,TRBV11-2,CASSLDWEAAEQFF